The 21 T cell receptor beta chains below come from one sample, sequenced in a study of T cell repertoires in cytomegalovirus infection. TCRdb reanalysed the reads using MiXCR and keeps one entry per CDR3 protein. The data hold about 190,000 distinct CDR3 sequences, with about 28% observed a single time. The sequencing sample was made of PBMCs. Source of these receptors: a human donor in good health (CMV status not recorded). Some clones in this sample may be carry-over from other donors' samples.

This clonotype occurred a few times. V and J are TRBV7-9 and TRBJ2-1; 10 bases line up with TRBD2. V lost 5 bases and J lost 2; bases outside the gene matches: 9. CDR1 SEHNR and CDR2 FQNEAQ come from the germline V gene (reference sequence). The CDR3 is 17 residues long. The CDR3, as DNA: TGTGCCAGCAGCCAGGGGGCTAGCGGGGGCACCTACAATGAGCAGTTCTTC. As protein: CASSQGASGGTYNEQFF.

CDR3 amino acids: CASRSRDRGRRDTEAFF. The CDR3 bases are TGTGCCAGCAGATCCCGGGACAGGGGGCGTCGGGACACTGAAGCTTTCTTT. The chain links TRBV6-2 or TRBV6-3 to TRBJ1-1; 12 bases fit TRBD1. Germline values: CDR1 MNHEY, CDR2 SVGEGT. CDR3 size: 17 residues. V gave up 6 bases and J gave up 3 bases; unmatched junction bases: 11.

With respect to this clonotype: No conserved phenylalanine or tryptophan ends this CDR3, so it is likely a read error. The rearrangement uses TRBV7-2 and TRBJ2-1; D possibly corresponds to TRBD1 (5 bases). The CDR3 covers 15 residues. V lost 5 bases, J lost 7 bases, and 18 bases lay in between. Germline V CDR1 and CDR2: SGHTA, FQGNSA. The CDR3 loop is CASSRPGRSVNEQFS. CDR3 nucleotides: TGTGCCAGCAGCCGCCCAGGGCGGTCTGTGAATGAGCAGTTCTCC.

In this sample, this clonotype turned up a few times. V gene TRBV6-5 combines with J gene TRBJ2-1; perhaps TRBD1 as D (6 bases). Trimming shortened V by 6 bases and J by 0 bases, and 15 bases separated the two germline ends. The CDR3 has 16 amino acids. In germline, CDR1 is MNHEY, CDR2 SVGAGI. CDR3 bases: TGTGCCAGCAGCGCACGGACAGTCAGCTCCTACAATGAGCAGTTCTTC. It specifies CASSARTVSSYNEQFF.

The rearrangement links TRBV5-1 to TRBJ1-6; TRBD1 matches 9 bases. The CDR3 is 15 residues long. Germline CDR1 reads SGHRS; CDR2 reads YFSETQ. The J segment lost 9 bases and the V segment lost 4 bases, leaving 8 bases of the junction unmatched. In DNA, the CDR3 is TGCGCCAGCAGCCCGAAGGACAGGGGCCGTTCACCCCTCCACTTT. Residues: CASSPKDRGRSPLHF.

Ten or more counts support this clonotype. The CDR3 spells CASSPASGKNTGELFF. The CDR3 bases are TGTGCCAGCAGCCCCGCGAGCGGAAAAAACACCGGGGAGCTGTTTTTT. This chain connects TRBV7-6 to TRBJ2-2; possibly TRBD2 for D (5 bases). The germline CDR1 and CDR2 sequences are SGHVS and FNYEAQ. This CDR3 comprises 16 residues. The V end was cut by 5 bases, the J end by 2 bases, with 15 bases between.

About this clonotype itself: The CDR3 does not end in the conserved phenylalanine or tryptophan, so this is likely a read error. The rearrangement links TRBV14 to TRBJ2-5; D might be TRBD1 (5 bases). The V end lost 1 base, the J end lost 5 bases, and 17 bases lay between the germline ends. This CDR3 spans 16 amino acids. Germline CDR1 reads SGHDN; CDR2 reads FVKESK. The CDR3 here is CASSQGTGQRWETQYV. In DNA, the CDR3 is TGTGCCAGCAGCCAAGGAACAGGCCAGAGGTGGGAGACCCAGTACGTC.

This clonotype came up many times. The chain combines TRBV7-9 with TRBJ2-1; the D is unclear. The CDR3 runs to 14 residues. Germline-derived CDR1 and CDR2 are SEHNR and FQNEAQ (reference sequence). V was cut by 0 bases and J by 4 bases, with 7 bases left in between. The CDR3 nucleotides read TGTGCCAGCAGCTTAGCGGGCAGTTACAATGAGCAGTTCTTC. Residues: CASSLAGSYNEQFF.

This clonotype was counted between two and nine times. The chain joins TRBV29-1 to TRBJ2-3; D tentatively fits TRBD1 or TRBD2 (5 bases each). The CDR3 is 14 residues long. Germline assignment: CDR1 SQVTM and CDR2 ANQGSEA. V gave up 6 bases and J gave up 2 bases, with 15 bases separating them. CDR3 DNA: TGCAGCGTGAGAGGGACGTTCCTCACAGATACGCAGTATTTT. Translation gives CSVRGTFLTDTQYF.

The chain employs TRBV20-1 and TRBJ2-2, with TRBD2 matching 8 bases. The V gene end was trimmed by 6 bases and the J gene end by 1 base; junction bases not matched to a gene: 7. This CDR3 spans 15 amino acids. Germline V lookup: CDR1 DFQATT, CDR2 SNEGSKA (reference sequence). CDR3 sequence reads: CSAKPGTRNTGELFF. The DNA of the CDR3 is TGCAGTGCAAAACCCGGGACTAGGAACACCGGGGAGCTGTTTTTT.

The V call is TRBV29-1, the J call TRBJ1-1; 7 bases align to TRBD1. The germline V gene has CDR1 SQVTM and CDR2 ANQGSEA. CDR3 length equals 12 residues. J was trimmed by 1 base and V by 6 bases; bases with no gene match: 2. CDR3: CSVDRWNTEAFF. In nucleotides, the CDR3 is TGCAGCGTGGACAGGTGGAACACTGAAGCTTTCTTT.

This clonotype was seen a few times. V usage is TRBV6-2 or TRBV6-3 and J usage is TRBJ2-1; the D gene could be TRBD1 or TRBD2 (6 bases each). This CDR3 has 18 amino acids. The germline V gene encodes CDR1 MNHEY and CDR2 SVGEGT. The germline V and J ends were trimmed by 2 bases and 0 bases, with 17 bases remaining between them. CDR3 protein: CASSYTGGRSSSYNEQFF. CDR3 coding DNA: TGTGCCAGCAGTTACACCGGGGGCAGGTCGAGCTCCTACAATGAGCAGTTCTTC.

This clonotype appeared a few times. The V and J genes are TRBV5-1 and TRBJ2-7, with 7 bases aligning to TRBD1. This CDR3 region has 14 residues. Germline V gives CDR1 SGHRS, CDR2 YFSETQ. With 4 bases clipped from V and 6 bases from J, the junction kept 10 bases outside the gene matches. The CDR3 DNA follows: TGCGCCAGCAGCCGTCCAGACAGGGAAGGCGAGCAGTACTTC. This encodes CASSRPDREGEQYF.

The CDR3 nucleotides read TGTGCCACCAGACAGGGGGCGATGGGCTACACCTTC. It is translated as CATRQGAMGYTF. This chain uses TRBV6-6 with TRBJ1-2, with TRBD1 identical over 10 bases. Trimming cost V 10 bases and J 8 bases; bases outside gene matches: 7. Germline CDR1 reads MNHNY; CDR2 reads SVGAGI (reference sequence). The CDR3 has 12 residues.

This clonotype was seen a few times. The chain employs TRBV6-6 and TRBJ2-7; D remains unclear. The CDR3 sequence is 12 residues long. Germline CDR1 MNHNY, CDR2 SVGAGI (reference sequence). Trimming took off 5 bases at V and 5 bases at J, with 10 bases between the two ends. The CDR3 nucleotides are TGTGCCAGCAGTCACACCGCTGACGAGCAGTACTTC. Its translation: CASSHTADEQYF.

V and J are TRBV2 and TRBJ1-1; maybe TRBD1 (6 bases). There are 13 residues in the CDR3. The germline V gene has CDR1 SNHLY and CDR2 FYNNEI. Trimming removed 7 bases from V and 4 bases from J, with 13 bases in between. In DNA, the CDR3 is TGTGCCAGCAACCAGGGGTTTGCCACTGAAGCTTTCTTT. It is translated as CASNQGFATEAFF.

This clonotype was picked up a small number of times. The V gene is TRBV30, the J gene TRBJ2-1; D might be TRBD1 (5 bases). The germline gives CDR1 GTSNPN, CDR2 SVGIG (reference sequence). The length of the CDR3 is 15 residues. The V and J ends lost 0 bases and 6 bases respectively, with 15 bases between them. The CDR3: CAWSVGQAPRNEQFF. Written as DNA, the CDR3 is TGTGCCTGGAGTGTGGGGCAGGCGCCCCGCAATGAGCAGTTCTTC.

This clonotype was counted a few times. The rearrangement links TRBV19 to TRBJ1-1, with no clear D. The CDR3 sequence is 12 residues long. V was shortened by 3 bases and J by 6 bases, with 8 bases between the two germline ends. Germline-derived CDR1 and CDR2 are LNHDA and SQIVND (reference sequence). CDR3 nucleotides: TGTGCCAGTAGTATGAGGGCAGCTGAAGCTTTCTTT. This encodes CASSMRAAEAFF.

As to this clonotype: This clone may be a read error of a much larger clone one base away. The V and J genes are TRBV6-2 or TRBV6-3 and TRBJ2-1, with TRBD2 identical over 8 bases. From germline, CDR1 is MNHEY and CDR2 SVGEGT. V gave up 4 bases and J gave up 5 bases; unmatched junction bases: 13. This CDR3 contains 17 residues. The CDR3 sequence is CASSWTPRERGNNEQFF. For the CDR3, the DNA is TGTGCCAGCAGTTGGACCCCCCGGGAGCGGGGGAACAATGAGCAGTTCTTC.

V is TRBV12-3 or TRBV12-4 and J is TRBJ1-5; D is perhaps TRBD1 (6 bases). The CDR3 is 14 amino acids. The V gene lost 6 bases and the J gene lost 7 bases, with 16 bases spanning the gap. The CDR3 protein is CASSHDRSGQPQHF. CDR3 DNA sequence: TGTGCCAGCAGCCACGACAGGTCTGGGCAGCCCCAGCATTTT.

In this sample, this clonotype turned up a few times. The rearrangement uses TRBV7-3 and TRBJ2-2; 7 bases are shared with TRBD2. Germline values: CDR1 SGHTA, CDR2 FQGTGA. The V segment lost 0 bases and the J segment 4 bases; nucleotides outside the gene matches: 5. The CDR3 covers 16 residues. CDR3 DNA: TGTGCCAGCAGCTTAACGGCGGGGGTATCCACCGGGGAGCTGTTTTTT. This translates into CASSLTAGVSTGELFF.